This is a list of T cell receptor beta chains from one sample in a study of cytomegalovirus exposure and HLA in healthy donors. Generated by immunoSEQ multiplex PCR, the TCRdb table keeps only in-frame clones and is missing some. This table holds roughly 150,000 clones, 82% found once. The sequencing input was PBMCs. All receptors derive from a woman aged 45-65 years in good health and CMV-seropositive. Both conserved end residues are trimmed from each CDR3.

V,J,CDR3
TRBV7-9,TRBJ2-7,ASSVGTGRTYEQY
TRBV6-1,TRBJ1-2,ASFENYGYT
TRBV28,TRBJ1-4,ASSNSGTGGEKLF
TRBV6-1,TRBJ2-3,ASSERVGGGTDTQY
TRBV6-1,TRBJ1-2,ASIPAEGFGGYT
TRBV9,TRBJ2-3,ASTGGTGRGDTQY
TRBV5-6,TRBJ2-3,ASSLRGGPQGGTDTQY
TRBV10-3,TRBJ1-5,AISESPHSNQPQH
TRBV29-1,TRBJ2-5,SVKFLTGRETQY
TRBV27,TRBJ1-1,AHRGPGPLNTEAF
TRBV7-2,TRBJ2-7,ASSLGGAVLGSYEQY
TRBV13,TRBJ2-3,ASSLARADTQY
TRBV6-1,TRBJ1-3,ASSPRDRGNTIY
TRBV5-1,TRBJ1-1,ASSLTGVMNTEAF
TRBV28,TRBJ1-4,ASRLQGGNEKLF
TRBV7-3,TRBJ1-6,ASSLAGGYNSPLH
TRBV6-6,TRBJ2-1,ASSYERGERNEQF
TRBV7-2,TRBJ1-1,ASSLDGIKAF
TRBV19,TRBJ1-2,ASSRGDGYT
TRBV14,TRBJ1-2,ASSQDRYGYT
TRBV6-1,TRBJ2-2,ASSEIAGLNTGELF
TRBV6-1,TRBJ1-2,ASNLGQGAGYT
TRBV2,TRBJ2-1,ASSFDSWVF
TRBV7-6,TRBJ2-3,ASSRLSTDTQY
TRBV5-6,TRBJ1-3,ASSRGGPAPGNTIY
TRBV15,TRBJ1-5,ATSRDRGAGSIIGNQPQH
TRBV9,TRBJ2-1,ASSGGLAGEEQF
TRBV27,TRBJ2-2,ASSTNTGPGELF
TRBV7-6,TRBJ2-3,ASSPSGGADRAQY
TRBV2,TRBJ1-3,ASSASRSPSGNTIY
TRBV5-1,TRBJ2-1,ASRRGGGEDEQF
TRBV7-9,.,ASSKQGGLAGVSSYEQY
TRBV29-1,TRBJ1-1,SVSRGWTEAF
TRBV12-5,TRBJ1-1,ASGSGGRGIGPEAF
TRBV19,TRBJ1-6,ASSTQSVPLNSPLH
TRBV13,TRBJ2-3,ASSGTTSTDTQY
TRBV30,TRBJ1-1,AWMGGRNTEAF
TRBV6-5,TRBJ2-7,ASSSLGTGFYEQY
TRBV6-5,TRBJ1-2,ASSYGLDNPYGYT
TRBV7-3,TRBJ1-1,ASSPTGHTEAF